The T cell receptor (beta chain) described here comes from a study of shared T cell receptors in the human thymus. V lost 4 bases, J lost 3 bases, and 3 bases lay in between. Germline loops: CDR1 LNHDA, CDR2 SQIVND (reference sequence). CDR3 length: 11 amino acids. This clone has only a few counts. Sequencing was performed with immunoSEQ multiplex PCR; in TCRdb, only in-frame clones are kept and a portion is missing. The sample lists 630,000 or so clones; more than 70% were seen once. The same specimen was also included in a second study, on human thymus T cells. That study adds: All donors were healthy Finnish infants who were undergoing corrective surgery to treat congenital heart defects. Thymic material originated from resections removed in the course of corrective heart surgery. Within thymic and blood repertoires, V and J gene usage appeared to be biased. The related literature has documented a marked overlap of thymic repertoires among unrelated individuals.

The rearrangement joins TRBV19 to TRBJ1-1; D gene unclear. The sample taken for sequencing was thymocytes. The receptor's source is a boy younger than two with a congenital heart defect. In DNA, the CDR3 is TGTGCCAGTAGTACCGACACTGAAGCTTTCTTT. Its translation: CASSTDTEAFF.